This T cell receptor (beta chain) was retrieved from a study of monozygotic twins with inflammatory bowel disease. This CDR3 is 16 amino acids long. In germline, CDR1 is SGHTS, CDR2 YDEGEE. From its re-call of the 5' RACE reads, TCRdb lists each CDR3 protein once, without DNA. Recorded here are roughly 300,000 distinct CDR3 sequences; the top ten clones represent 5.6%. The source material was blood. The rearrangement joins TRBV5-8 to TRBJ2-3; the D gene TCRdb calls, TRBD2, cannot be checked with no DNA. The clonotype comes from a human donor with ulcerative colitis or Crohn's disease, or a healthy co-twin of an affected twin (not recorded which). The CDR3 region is CASSTGTIPSTDTQYF.